This TCR beta chain was retrieved from a study of CD8+ T cells in alopecia areata. Study outcomes and limitations: Clonality was higher in lesional than normal scalp, especially in alopecia totalis/universalis.

This CDR3 contains 15 residues. The V gene's germline CDR1 is MNHEY and CDR2 SVGAGI. V was trimmed by 0 bases and J by 6 bases, leaving 12 bases between them. Regarding this clone: Antigen: not known.

Extracted RNA was reverse transcribed, and the resulting cDNA served as sequencing template. Repertoires were generated with immunoSEQ multiplex PCR, while TCRdb's copy carries only in-frame clones and drops some. The profile shows about 140,000 clones, about 88% of them singletons. Treatment: oral pan-JAK inhibitor, 5-10 mg twice daily. The source material was CD8+ T cells sorted from blood, sampled at week 4, from a patient treated with tofacitinib. This receptor was obtained from a human donor with alopecia areata. The chain links TRBV6-5 to TRBJ2-1; the D is unclear. CDR3 in amino acids: CASSYSGRLGNEQFF. In nucleotides, the CDR3 is TGTGCCAGCAGTTACTCCGGTCGGCTGGGCAATGAGCAGTTCTTC.